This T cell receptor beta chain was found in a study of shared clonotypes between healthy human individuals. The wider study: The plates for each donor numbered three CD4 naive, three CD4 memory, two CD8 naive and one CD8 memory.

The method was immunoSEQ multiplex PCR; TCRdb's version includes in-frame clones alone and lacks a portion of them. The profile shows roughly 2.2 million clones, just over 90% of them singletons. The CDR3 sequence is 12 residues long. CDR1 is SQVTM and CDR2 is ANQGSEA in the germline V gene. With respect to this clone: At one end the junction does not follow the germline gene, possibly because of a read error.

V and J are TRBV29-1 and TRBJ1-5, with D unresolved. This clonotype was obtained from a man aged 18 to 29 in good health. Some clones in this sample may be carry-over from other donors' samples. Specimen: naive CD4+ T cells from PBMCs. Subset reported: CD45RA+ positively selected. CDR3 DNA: TGCAGCGTTTCATCGCAAGACGGACCCCCGCATTTT. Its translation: CSVSSQDGPPHF.